This TCR beta chain came from a study of blood T cell repertoires in COVID-19. This CDR3 contains 18 residues. The trim removed 4 bases at V and 0 bases at J, leaving 12 bases unmatched. Germline V CDR1 and CDR2: MDHEN, SYDVKM. Everyone who took part was about 18 to 89 years old, and they came from over 20 US areas. The protocol was immunoSEQ multiplex PCR, while the TCRdb copy is restricted to in-frame clones and leaves out a portion. This sample has approximately 280,000 clones, with roughly 85% found just once. This chain joins TRBV28 and TRBJ1-5, with 7 bases fitting TRBD1. This TCR was sampled from a woman aged 50 to 60 who had recovered from COVID-19. The sequencing input was PBMCs or T cells enriched from blood (not recorded which). CDR3 in DNA: TGTGCCAGCAGTTCTGGAGGGGCAGGGGGTTATAGCAATCAGCCCCAGCATTTT. Its translation is CASSSGGAGGYSNQPQHF.